This T cell receptor beta chain derives from a study of human thymus T cells. Study results and caveats: V and J genes seemed to be used with bias in thymic and blood repertoires. Unrelated individuals reportedly shared highly overlapping thymic TCR repertoires.

Resections removed during corrective heart surgery provided the thymus tissue used. The people who donated were healthy Finnish babies having corrective surgery for congenital heart defects. This clone showed up just once. Its cognate antigen is unknown. Measured with immunoSEQ multiplex PCR; TCRdb has only the in-frame clones, and not every one. The data show tens of thousands of clones, 96% seen once. Sequenced: thymus tissue. This clonotype was obtained from a boy under two years old with a congenital heart defect but otherwise immunologically healthy.

CDR3 loop: CASSLPSGTNTGELFF. The DNA of the CDR3 is TGTGCCAGCAGCTTACCTAGCGGAACGAACACCGGGGAGCTGTTTTTT. The chain uses TRBV7-2 and TRBJ2-2; 7 bases line up with TRBD2. Per germline, CDR1 SGHTA and CDR2 FQGNSA. The CDR3 covers 16 residues. The J segment lost 0 bases and the V segment lost 2 bases, leaving 3 bases of the junction unmatched. The full variable domain, with the rest looked up from reference TRBV7-2 and TRBJ2-2, is GAGVSQSPSNKVTEKGKDVELRCDPISGHTALYWYRQSLGQGLEFLIYFQGNSAPDKSGLPSDRFSAERTGGSVSTLTIQRTQQEDSAVYLCASSLPSGTNTGELFFGEGSRLTVL.